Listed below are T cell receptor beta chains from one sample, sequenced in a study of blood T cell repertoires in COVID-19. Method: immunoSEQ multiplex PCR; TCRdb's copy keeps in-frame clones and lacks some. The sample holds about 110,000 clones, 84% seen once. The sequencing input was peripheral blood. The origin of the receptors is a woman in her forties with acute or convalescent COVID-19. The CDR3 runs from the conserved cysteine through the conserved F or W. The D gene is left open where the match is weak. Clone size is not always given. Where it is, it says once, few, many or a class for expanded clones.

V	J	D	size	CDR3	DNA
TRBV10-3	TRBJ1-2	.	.	CAINPTGNDGYTF	TGTGCCATCAATCCGACGGGGAACGATGGCTACACCTTC
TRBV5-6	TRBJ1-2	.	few	CASSSEVFSRQGYTF	TGTGCCAGCAGCTCCGAGGTCTTTTCCCGACAGGGCTACACCTTC
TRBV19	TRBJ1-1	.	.	CASRTQVSNKNTEAFF	TGTGCCAGTAGAACACAGGTCTCCAACAAGAACACTGAAGCTTTCTTT
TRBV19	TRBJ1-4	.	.	CASSTHRPGNEKLFF	TGTGCCAGTAGTACTCACAGGCCCGGAAATGAAAAACTGTTTTTT
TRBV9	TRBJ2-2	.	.	CASSHPRAGTRTGELFF	TGTGCCAGCAGCCACCCACGTGCCGGGACTCGGACCGGGGAGCTGTTTTTT
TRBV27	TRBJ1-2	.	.	CASSLLGGAYGYTF	TGTGCCAGCAGTTTATTAGGGGGGGCCTATGGCTACACCTTC
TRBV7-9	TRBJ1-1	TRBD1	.	CASSLTPGTGGAEAFF	TGTGCCAGCAGCTTGACCCCCGGGACAGGGGGAGCTGAAGCTTTCTTT
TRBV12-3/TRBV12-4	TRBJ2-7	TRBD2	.	CASWGGASYEQYF	TGTGCCAGCTGGGGGGGAGCCTCCTACGAGCAGTACTTC
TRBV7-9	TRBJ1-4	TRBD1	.	CASSHDRGGEKLFF	TGTGCCAGCAGCCACGACAGGGGTGGCGAAAAACTGTTTTTT
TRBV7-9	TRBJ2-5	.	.	CASSLMAEETQYF	TGTGCCAGCAGCTTAATGGCAGAAGAGACCCAGTACTTC
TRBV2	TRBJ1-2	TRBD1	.	CASSEGQGHYGYTF	TGTGCCAGCAGTGAGGGACAGGGCCACTATGGCTACACCTTC
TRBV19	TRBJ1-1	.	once	CASSILGSEAFF	TGTGCCAGTAGTATTCTCGGGAGTGAAGCTTTCTTT
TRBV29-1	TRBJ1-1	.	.	CSGRQLNTEAFF	TGCAGCGGTCGACAGTTAAACACTGAAGCTTTCTTT
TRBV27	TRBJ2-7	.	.	CASSLSRGYEQYF	TGTGCCAGCAGTTTGAGCAGGGGCTACGAGCAGTACTTC
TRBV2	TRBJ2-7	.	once	CASSGLQGAYEQYF	TGTGCCAGCAGTGGGTTACAGGGTGCCTACGAGCAGTACTTC
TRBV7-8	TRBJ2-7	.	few	CASSRDRTTGREQYF	TGTGCCAGCAGCCGAGACAGAACAACAGGGCGCGAGCAGTACTTC
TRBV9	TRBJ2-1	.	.	CASSSPVGGPWVF	TGTGCCAGCAGCTCCCCGGTCGGGGGTCCATGGGTCTTC
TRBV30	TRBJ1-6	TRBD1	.	CAWGRQGHFNSPLHF	TGTGCCTGGGGAAGACAGGGCCACTTTAATTCACCCCTCCACTTT
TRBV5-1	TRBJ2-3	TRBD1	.	CASSTGQRTDTQYF	TGCGCCAGCAGCACGGGACAGCGCACAGATACGCAGTATTTT
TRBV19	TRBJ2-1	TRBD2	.	CASLRGGYGGEQFF	TGTGCCAGCCTGCGGGGGGGCTATGGAGGTGAGCAGTTCTTC
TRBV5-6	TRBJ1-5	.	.	CASSLDGRRSNQPQHF	TGTGCCAGCAGCTTGGACGGTCGTAGAAGCAATCAGCCCCAGCATTTT
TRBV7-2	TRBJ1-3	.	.	CASSLGGQGIAGNTIYF	TGTGCCAGCAGCTTAGGAGGCCAGGGAATAGCAGGAAACACCATATATTTT
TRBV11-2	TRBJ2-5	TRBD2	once	CASSLAVRGDETQYF	TGTGCCAGCAGCTTAGCGGTGCGGGGGGATGAGACCCAGTACTTC
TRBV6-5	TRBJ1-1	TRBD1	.	CASSQDRGWEAFF	TGTGCCAGCAGCCAGGACAGGGGGTGGGAAGCTTTCTTT
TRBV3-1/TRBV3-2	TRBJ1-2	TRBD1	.	CASGQGQGSNGYTF	TGTGCCAGCGGCCAAGGACAGGGATCAAATGGCTACACCTTC
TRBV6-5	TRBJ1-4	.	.	CASTVTGVANEKLFF	TGTGCCAGCACTGTTACGGGGGTGGCTAATGAAAAACTGTTTTTT
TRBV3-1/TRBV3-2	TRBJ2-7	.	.	CASSRGVSGTGYEQYF	TGTGCCAGCAGCCGCGGGGTCTCCGGGACGGGTTACGAGCAGTACTTC
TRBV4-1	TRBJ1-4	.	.	CASSQDQEKLFF	TGCGCCAGCAGCCAAGATCAAGAAAAACTGTTTTTT
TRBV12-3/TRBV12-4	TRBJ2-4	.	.	CASSLLDRGEQYF	TGTGCCAGCAGTTTACTGGACAGAGGAGAGCAGTACTTC
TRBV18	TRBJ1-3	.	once	CASSPGSREGNTIYF	TGTGCCAGCTCACCGGGGTCCAGGGAAGGAAACACCATATATTTT
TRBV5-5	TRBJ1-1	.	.	CASSVTPNTEAFF	TGTGCCAGCAGCGTGACACCTAACACTGAAGCTTTCTTT
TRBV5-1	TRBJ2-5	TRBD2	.	CASSSGGLAGTETQYF	TGCGCCAGCAGCTCGGGCGGACTAGCGGGTACAGAGACCCAGTACTTC
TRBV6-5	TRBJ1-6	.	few	CASSYSRPYESPLHF	TGTGCCAGCAGTTACTCGAGGCCTTACGAATCACCCCTCCACTTT
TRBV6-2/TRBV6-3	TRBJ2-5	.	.	CASSPRGGRETQYF	TGTGCCAGCAGTCCAAGGGGGGGGCGGGAGACCCAGTACTTC